Presented here are 16 T cell receptor beta chains from one specimen sequenced in a study of blood T cell repertoires in COVID-19 (dated by TCRdb to the early 2020s). The library was generated by the immunoSEQ multiplex PCR assay. What TCRdb holds here is the immuneACCESS table cut down to in-frame rearrangements. Part of the clones is not present; checked against another copy, under half of the missing clones reflect an unresolved V gene, and the others are unexplained. This sample comprises hundreds of thousands of clones, approximately 81% of them detected only once. Roughly 3.9% of the sample comes from the top ten. Material: peripheral blood. The receptor source for this set is a woman under 30 with acute or convalescent COVID-19.

J is TRBJ1-2 and V is TRBV9; the D gene is possibly TRBD1 (5 bases). The germline CDR1 and CDR2 sequences are SGDLS and YYNGEE. The V end lost 1 base, the J end lost 4 bases, and 11 bases lay between the germline ends. There are 14 residues in the CDR3. Written as DNA, the CDR3 is TGTGCCAGCAGCGTAATCGACAGCTCCTATGGCTACACCTTC. Amino acids: CASSVIDSSYGYTF.

The J gene is TRBJ2-5, the V gene TRBV11-2, with D possibly TRBD2 on 6 matching bases. The CDR3 is 13 residues long. V was pared by 8 bases and J by 3 bases, with 13 bases between. Germline V gene lookup returns CDR1 SGHAT and CDR2 FQNNGV. CDR3 nucleotides: TGTGCCAGCTCTCGGGACTTAAAAGAGACCCAGTACTTC. This gives the protein CASSRDLKETQYF.

In DNA, the CDR3 is TGTGCCAGCAGCGCCGGGACAGGTCGACAGCCCCAGCATTTT. Protein: CASSAGTGRQPQHF. The V and J genes are TRBV9 and TRBJ1-5; 8 nucleotides align to TRBD1. This CDR3 has 14 residues. CDR1 and CDR2 (germline): SGDLS, YYNGEE. The trim removed 3 bases at V and 7 bases at J, leaving 6 bases unmatched.

V gene TRBV7-2 combines with J gene TRBJ2-7; 9 positions match TRBD1. The CDR3 spans 15 residues. The V segment lost 3 bases and the J segment 5 bases; nucleotides outside the gene matches: 8. The germline V gene has CDR1 SGHTA and CDR2 FQGNSA. Here the CDR3 DNA reads TGTGCCAGCAGCTTTCCGATGACAGGGGGGGACGAGCAGTACTTC. The encoded protein is CASSFPMTGGDEQYF. The full variable domain, with the rest looked up from reference TRBV7-2 and TRBJ2-7, is GAGVSQSPSNKVTEKGKDVELRCDPISGHTALYWYRQSLGQGLEFLIYFQGNSAPDKSGLPSDRFSAERTGGSVSTLTIQRTQQEDSAVYLCASSFPMTGGDEQYFGPGTRLTVT.

V and J are TRBV11-2 and TRBJ1-3; 10 nucleotides match TRBD1. Germline values: CDR1 SGHAT, CDR2 FQNNGV. The CDR3 loop spans 16 amino acids. Trimming cost V 3 bases and J 2 bases; bases outside gene matches: 4. This chain's CDR3 is CASSFRGQGAGNTIYF. The CDR3 bases are TGTGCCAGCAGCTTCAGAGGACAGGGGGCTGGAAACACCATATATTTT.

The chain employs TRBV14 and TRBJ2-5; 7 bases are a match to TRBD1. The CDR3 has 16 residues. V shed 0 bases, J shed 4 bases, and the junction held 8 bases outside the gene matches. Germline V gene data show CDR1 as SGHDN and CDR2 as FVKESK. The CDR3 nucleotides are TGTGCCAGCAGCCAAGATGGCCGAAAGGGGGCAGAGACCCAGTACTTC. Amino acid sequence: CASSQDGRKGAETQYF.

This clone appeared a single time. The chain combines TRBV11-2 with TRBJ2-1, with TRBD1 matching 7 bases. The CDR3 is 14 amino acids. V was pared by 5 bases and J by 8 bases, with 9 bases of the junction left unmatched. Germline values: CDR1 SGHAT, CDR2 FQNNGV. In DNA form, the CDR3 reads TGTGCCAGCAGCGAAGACAGGGTATCATATGAGCAGTTCTTC. Translating gives CASSEDRVSYEQFF.

This clone was observed a handful of times. The chain joins TRBV9 to TRBJ1-4; TRBD1 agrees at 7 bases. Germline CDR1 reads SGDLS; CDR2 reads YYNGEE. V dropped 0 bases and J dropped 5; count of bases not matched to a gene: 13. This CDR3 spans 18 amino acids. The CDR3 nucleotides are TGTGCCAGCAGCGTAGGTGAAGGGGGCGCGTTTCCCAATGAAAAACTGTTTTTT. Its translation: CASSVGEGGAFPNEKLFF.

The gene calls are TRBV27 and TRBJ1-4, with D unclear. The germline gives CDR1 MNHEY, CDR2 SMNVEV (reference sequence). The CDR3 totals 15 residues. V dropped 5 bases and J dropped 8 bases, with 18 bases sitting between them. The CDR3 bases are TGTGCCAGCAGTCACGTAGGTGAGGTTGGCGAAAAACTGTTTTTT. Its translation is CASSHVGEVGEKLFF.

V is TRBV9 and J is TRBJ2-2; D is perhaps TRBD2 (6 bases). V dropped 10 bases and J dropped 0 bases, with 10 bases sitting between them. This CDR3 has 13 residues. Germline V gives CDR1 SGDLS, CDR2 YYNGEE. CDR3 sequence: CASGRSNTGELFF. The CDR3 DNA is TGTGCCTCCGGGAGATCGAACACCGGGGAGCTGTTTTTT.

The chain couples TRBV28 to TRBJ1-2; D is perhaps TRBD1 (6 bases). The germline V and J ends were trimmed by 10 bases and 8 bases, with 20 bases remaining between them. The germline V gene encodes CDR1 MDHEN and CDR2 SYDVKM. The CDR3 has 13 amino acids. The CDR3 region is CATHPPGVRGYTF. The CDR3 nucleotides are TGTGCCACACATCCCCCAGGGGTTAGGGGCTACACCTTC.

This clone has a single count. This chain joins TRBV7-8 and TRBJ2-5, with TRBD1 matching over 7 bases. Germline V gene sequence: CDR1 SGHVS, CDR2 FQNEAQ. Losses at the gene ends were 4 bases for V and 5 bases for J; bases not matched to a gene: 7. This CDR3 comprises 14 residues. CDR3 protein: CASSSMKQGETQYF. CDR3 nucleotide sequence: TGTGCCAGCAGCTCCATGAAACAGGGGGAGACCCAGTACTTC. The full variable domain, completed using reference TRBV7-8 and TRBJ2-5, is GAGVSQSPRYKVAKRGQDVALRCDPISGHVSLFWYQQALGQGPEFLTYFQNEAQLDKSGLPSDRFFAERPEGSVSTLKIQRTQQEDSAVYLCASSSMKQGETQYFGPGTRLLVL.

This clone is a singleton in its sample. The CDR3 loop reads CAWSPRQGVILYSGYTF. The CDR3 DNA is TGTGCCTGGAGTCCACGACAGGGAGTAATCCTGTATTCTGGCTACACCTTC. V gene TRBV30 combines with J gene TRBJ1-2; 7 nucleotides line up with TRBD1. J lost 7 bases, V lost 2 bases, and 19 bases had no gene match. The CDR3 is made up of 17 amino acids. Germline loops: CDR1 GTSNPN, CDR2 SVGIG (reference sequence).

The chain recombines TRBV20-1 with TRBJ2-2; the match to TRBD2 covers 11 bases. V shed 2 bases and J 17 bases; nucleotides not matched to a gene: 4. CDR1 is DFQATT and CDR2 is SNEGSKA in the germline V gene (reference sequence). This CDR3 is 11 amino acids long. The CDR3 loop reads CSARTSGGLFF. Written as DNA, the CDR3 is TGCAGTGCTAGAACTAGCGGGGGCTTATTTTTT.

This clone was counted a single time. J is TRBJ1-1 and V is TRBV9; TRBD1 matches 7 bases. This CDR3 has 20 residues. Losses at the gene ends were 0 bases for V and 1 base for J; bases not matched to a gene: 18. Germline V gene lookup returns CDR1 SGDLS and CDR2 YYNGEE. This CDR3 is CASSVVIVREAGDRNTEAFF. CDR3 coding DNA: TGTGCCAGCAGCGTAGTAATTGTGCGGGAGGCGGGGGACAGGAACACTGAAGCTTTCTTT.

V gene TRBV7-9 combines with J gene TRBJ1-1; the D is unclear. Germline CDR1 reads SEHNR; CDR2 reads FQNEAQ (reference sequence). V lost 0 bases, J lost 5 bases, and 13 bases lay in between. CDR3 length: 15 residues. The CDR3 region is CASSLASAVGTEAFF. DNA of the CDR3: TGTGCCAGCAGCTTAGCGTCGGCGGTCGGGACTGAAGCTTTCTTT.